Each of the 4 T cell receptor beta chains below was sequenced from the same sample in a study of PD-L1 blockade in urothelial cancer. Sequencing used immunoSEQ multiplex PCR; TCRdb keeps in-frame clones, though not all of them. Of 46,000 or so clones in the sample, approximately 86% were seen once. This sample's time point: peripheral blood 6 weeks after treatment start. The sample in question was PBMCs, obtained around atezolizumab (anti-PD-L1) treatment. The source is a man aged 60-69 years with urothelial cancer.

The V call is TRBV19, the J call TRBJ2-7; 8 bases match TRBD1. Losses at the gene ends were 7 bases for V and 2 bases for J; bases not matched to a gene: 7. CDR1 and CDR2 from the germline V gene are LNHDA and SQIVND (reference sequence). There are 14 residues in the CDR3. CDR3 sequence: CASNPTGAPYEQYF. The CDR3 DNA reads TGTGCCAGTAACCCGACAGGGGCTCCCTACGAGCAGTACTTC.

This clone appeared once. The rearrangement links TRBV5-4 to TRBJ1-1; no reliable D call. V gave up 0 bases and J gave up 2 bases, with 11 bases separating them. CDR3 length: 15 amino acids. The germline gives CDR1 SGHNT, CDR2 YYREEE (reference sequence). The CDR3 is CASSLGVRGNTEAFF. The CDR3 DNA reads TGTGCCAGCAGCTTGGGAGTTCGGGGTAACACTGAAGCTTTCTTT.

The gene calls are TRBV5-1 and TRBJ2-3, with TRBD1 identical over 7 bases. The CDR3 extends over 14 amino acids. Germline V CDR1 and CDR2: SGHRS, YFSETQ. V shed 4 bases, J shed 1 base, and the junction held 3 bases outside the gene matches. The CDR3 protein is CASSPGTGTDTQYF. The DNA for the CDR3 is TGCGCCAGCAGCCCCGGGACAGGCACAGATACGCAGTATTTT.

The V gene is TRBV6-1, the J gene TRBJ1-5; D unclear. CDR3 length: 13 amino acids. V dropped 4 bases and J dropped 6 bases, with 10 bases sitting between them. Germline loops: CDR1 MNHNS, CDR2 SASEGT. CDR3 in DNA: TGTGCCAGCAGTGTTCGGGGAATTCAGCCCCAGCATTTT. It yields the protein CASSVRGIQPQHF.